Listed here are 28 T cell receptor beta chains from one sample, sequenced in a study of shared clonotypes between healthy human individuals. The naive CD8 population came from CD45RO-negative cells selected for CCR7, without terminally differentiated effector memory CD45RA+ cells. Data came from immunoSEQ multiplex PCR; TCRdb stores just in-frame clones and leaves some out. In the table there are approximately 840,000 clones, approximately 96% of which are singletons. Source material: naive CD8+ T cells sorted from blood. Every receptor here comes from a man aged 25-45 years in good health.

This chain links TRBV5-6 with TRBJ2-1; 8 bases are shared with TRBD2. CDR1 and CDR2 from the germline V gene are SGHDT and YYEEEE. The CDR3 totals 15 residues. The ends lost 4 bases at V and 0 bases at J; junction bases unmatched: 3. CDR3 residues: CASSSSGISYNEQFF. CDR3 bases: TGTGCCAGCAGCAGTAGCGGGATCTCCTACAATGAGCAGTTCTTC. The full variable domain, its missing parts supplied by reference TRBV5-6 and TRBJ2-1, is DAGVTQSPTHLIKTRGQQVTLRCSPKSGHDTVSWYQQALGQGPQFIFQYYEEEERQRGNFPDRFSGHQFPNYSSELNVNALLLGDSALYLCASSSSGISYNEQFFGPGTRLTVL.

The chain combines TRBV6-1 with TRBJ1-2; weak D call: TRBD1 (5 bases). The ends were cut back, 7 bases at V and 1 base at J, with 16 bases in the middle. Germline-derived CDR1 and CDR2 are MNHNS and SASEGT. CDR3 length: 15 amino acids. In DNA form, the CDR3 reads TGTGCCAGCACCCCCCGGGGGGTGGGTAACTATGGCTACACCTTC. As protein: CASTPRGVGNYGYTF.

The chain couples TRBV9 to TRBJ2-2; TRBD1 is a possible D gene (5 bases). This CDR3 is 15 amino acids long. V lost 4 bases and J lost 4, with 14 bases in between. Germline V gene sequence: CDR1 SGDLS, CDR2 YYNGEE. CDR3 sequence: CASSSYRGGTGELFF. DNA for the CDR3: TGTGCCAGCAGCTCCTATAGGGGCGGCACCGGGGAGCTGTTTTTT.

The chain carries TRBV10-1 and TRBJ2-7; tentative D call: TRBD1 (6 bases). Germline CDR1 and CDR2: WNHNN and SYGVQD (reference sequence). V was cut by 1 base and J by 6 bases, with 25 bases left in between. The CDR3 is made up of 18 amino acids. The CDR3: CASSELRGTTGISGEQYF. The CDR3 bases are TGCGCCAGCAGTGAGTTAAGGGGGACAACGGGAATCAGCGGCGAGCAGTACTTC.

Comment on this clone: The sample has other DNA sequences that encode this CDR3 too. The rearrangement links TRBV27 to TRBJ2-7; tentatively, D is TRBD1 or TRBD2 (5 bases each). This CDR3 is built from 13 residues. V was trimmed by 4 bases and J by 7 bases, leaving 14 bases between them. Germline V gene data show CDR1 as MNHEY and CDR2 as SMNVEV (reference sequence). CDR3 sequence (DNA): TGTGCCAGCAGTTGGGGGAGCGGCGGGGAGCAGTACTTC. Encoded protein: CASSWGSGGEQYF.

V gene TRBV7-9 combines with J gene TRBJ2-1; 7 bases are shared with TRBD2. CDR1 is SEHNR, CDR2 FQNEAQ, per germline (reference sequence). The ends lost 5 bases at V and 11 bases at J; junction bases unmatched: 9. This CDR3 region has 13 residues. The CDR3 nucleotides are TGTGCCAGCAGCGATCGACTAGCTTCACAGCAGTTCTTC. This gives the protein CASSDRLASQQFF.

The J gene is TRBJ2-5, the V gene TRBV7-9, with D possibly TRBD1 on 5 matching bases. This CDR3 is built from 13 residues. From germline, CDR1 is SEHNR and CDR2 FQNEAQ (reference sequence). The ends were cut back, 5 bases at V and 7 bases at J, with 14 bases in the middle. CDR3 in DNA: TGTGCCAGCAGCCTGCAGGGAAATCCGACCCAGTACTTC. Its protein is CASSLQGNPTQYF.

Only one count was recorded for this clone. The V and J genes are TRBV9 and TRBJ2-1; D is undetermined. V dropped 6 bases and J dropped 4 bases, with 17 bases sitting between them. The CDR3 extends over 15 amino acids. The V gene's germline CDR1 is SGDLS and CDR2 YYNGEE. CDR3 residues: CASTDDGGLYNEQFF. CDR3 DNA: TGTGCCAGCACCGATGACGGCGGCCTATACAATGAGCAGTTCTTC. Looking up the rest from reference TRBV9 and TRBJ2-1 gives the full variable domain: DSGVTQTPKHLITATGQRVTLRCSPRSGDLSVYWYQQSLDQGLQFLIQYYNGEERAKGNILERFSAQQFPDLHSELNLSSLELGDSALYFCASTDDGGLYNEQFFGPGTRLTVL.

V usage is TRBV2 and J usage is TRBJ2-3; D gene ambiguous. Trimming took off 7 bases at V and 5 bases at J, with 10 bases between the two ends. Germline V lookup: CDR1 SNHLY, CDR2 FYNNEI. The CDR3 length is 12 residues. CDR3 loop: CASITEEDTQYF. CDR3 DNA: TGTGCCAGCATCACCGAGGAAGATACGCAGTATTTT.

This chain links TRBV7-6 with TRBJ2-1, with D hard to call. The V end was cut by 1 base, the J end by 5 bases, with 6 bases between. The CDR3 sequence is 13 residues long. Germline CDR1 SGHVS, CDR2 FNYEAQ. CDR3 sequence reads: CASSLGWDNEQFF. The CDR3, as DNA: TGTGCCAGCAGCTTAGGGTGGGACAATGAGCAGTTCTTC.

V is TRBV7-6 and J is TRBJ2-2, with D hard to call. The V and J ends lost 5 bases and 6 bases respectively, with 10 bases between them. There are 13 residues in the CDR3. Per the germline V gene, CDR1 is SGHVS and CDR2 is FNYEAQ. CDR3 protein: CASSTLPAGELFF. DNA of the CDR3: TGTGCCAGCAGCACTCTCCCCGCCGGGGAGCTGTTTTTT.

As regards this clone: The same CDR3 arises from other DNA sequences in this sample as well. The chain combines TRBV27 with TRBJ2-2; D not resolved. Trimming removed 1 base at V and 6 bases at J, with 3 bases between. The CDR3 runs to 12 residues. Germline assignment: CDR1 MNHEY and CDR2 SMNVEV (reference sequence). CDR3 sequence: CASSLLSGELFF. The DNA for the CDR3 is TGTGCCAGCAGTTTATTGTCCGGGGAGCTGTTTTTT.

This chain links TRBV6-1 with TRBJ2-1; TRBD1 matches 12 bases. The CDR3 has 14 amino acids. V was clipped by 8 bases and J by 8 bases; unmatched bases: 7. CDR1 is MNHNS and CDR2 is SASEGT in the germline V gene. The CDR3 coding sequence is TGTGCCAGCGGGGACAGGGGGCTTGTGGATGAGCAGTTCTTC. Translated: CASGDRGLVDEQFF.

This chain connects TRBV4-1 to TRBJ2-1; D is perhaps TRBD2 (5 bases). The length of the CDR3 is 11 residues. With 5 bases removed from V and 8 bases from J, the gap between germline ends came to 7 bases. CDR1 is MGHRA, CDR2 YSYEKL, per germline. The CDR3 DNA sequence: TGCGCCAGCAGCGAGGGCTATGAGCAGTTCTTC. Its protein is CASSEGYEQFF.

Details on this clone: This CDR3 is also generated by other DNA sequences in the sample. CDR3 protein: CASSLGQGLNEQFF. CDR3 sequence (DNA): TGCGCCAGCAGCTTGGGACAGGGTTTGAATGAGCAGTTCTTC. V is TRBV5-1 and J is TRBJ2-1, with 7 bases matching TRBD1. The CDR3 extends over 14 amino acids. J was trimmed by 7 bases and V by 0 bases; bases with no gene match: 4. CDR1 is SGHRS and CDR2 is YFSETQ in the germline V gene.

In DNA form, the CDR3 reads TGTGCCAGCAGCCCGGCCCTGGCTAGCGGGGTCTACGAGCAGTACTTC. This gives the protein CASSPALASGVYEQYF. This chain joins TRBV7-9 and TRBJ2-7; 9 bases fit TRBD2. V was clipped by 5 bases and J by 3 bases; unmatched bases: 11. Germline CDR1 SEHNR, CDR2 FQNEAQ (reference sequence). This CDR3 contains 16 residues.

DNA of the CDR3: TGTGCCAGCAGATCCCCGGGACTAGCGGGAGTGGGTGAGCAGTTCTTC. Its translation is CASRSPGLAGVGEQFF. The V gene is TRBV27, the J gene TRBJ2-1; the match to TRBD2 covers 14 bases. CDR1 MNHEY and CDR2 SMNVEV come from the germline V gene (reference sequence). This CDR3 comprises 16 residues. J lost 9 bases, V lost 6 bases, and 10 bases had no gene match.

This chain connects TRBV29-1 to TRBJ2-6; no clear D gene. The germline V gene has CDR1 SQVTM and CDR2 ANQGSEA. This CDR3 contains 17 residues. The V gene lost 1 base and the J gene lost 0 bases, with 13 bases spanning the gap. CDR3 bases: TGCAGCGTTGAAGTGTGGGCCAGCGACTCTGGGGCCAACGTCCTGACTTTC. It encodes CSVEVWASDSGANVLTF.

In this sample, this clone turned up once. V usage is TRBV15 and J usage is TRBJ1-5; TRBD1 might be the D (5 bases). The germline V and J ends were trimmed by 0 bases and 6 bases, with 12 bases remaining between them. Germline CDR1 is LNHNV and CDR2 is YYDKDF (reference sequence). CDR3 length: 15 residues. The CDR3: CATSRDVGRGQPQHF. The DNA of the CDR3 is TGTGCCACCAGCAGAGATGTGGGAAGGGGTCAGCCCCAGCATTTT.

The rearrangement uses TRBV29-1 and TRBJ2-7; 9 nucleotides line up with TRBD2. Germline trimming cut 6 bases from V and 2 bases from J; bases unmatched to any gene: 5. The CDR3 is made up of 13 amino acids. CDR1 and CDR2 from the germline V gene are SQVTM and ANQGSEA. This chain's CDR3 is CSVIAGVPYEQYF. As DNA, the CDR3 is TGCAGCGTCATAGCGGGGGTCCCCTACGAGCAGTACTTC.

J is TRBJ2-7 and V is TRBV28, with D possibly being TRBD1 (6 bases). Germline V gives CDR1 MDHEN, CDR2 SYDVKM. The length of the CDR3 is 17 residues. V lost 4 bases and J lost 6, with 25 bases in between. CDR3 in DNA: TGTGCCAGCAGTTCCCCCTCTCAGGGGTGGCAGGGGCGCGAGCAGTACTTC. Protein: CASSSPSQGWQGREQYF.

The CDR3 DNA is TGCGCCAGCAGCTTTCGACGACCTGCCAAAGAGACCCAGTACTTC. Its translation: CASSFRRPAKETQYF. The chain uses TRBV5-1 and TRBJ2-5; no clear D gene. The CDR3 has 15 amino acids. Deletions cut 2 bases from V and 3 bases from J, with 14 bases between. Germline V lookup: CDR1 SGHRS, CDR2 YFSETQ.

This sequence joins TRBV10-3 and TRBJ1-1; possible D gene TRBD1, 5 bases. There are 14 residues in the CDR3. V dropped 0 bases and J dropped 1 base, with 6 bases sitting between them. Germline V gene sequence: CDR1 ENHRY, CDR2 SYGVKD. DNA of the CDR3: TGTGCCATCAGTGAGTCGAGGGGGAACACTGAAGCTTTCTTT. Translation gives CAISESRGNTEAFF.

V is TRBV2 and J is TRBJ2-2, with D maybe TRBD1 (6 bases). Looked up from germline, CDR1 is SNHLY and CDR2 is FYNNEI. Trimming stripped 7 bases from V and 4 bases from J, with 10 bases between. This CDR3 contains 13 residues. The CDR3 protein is CASTGHTTGELFF. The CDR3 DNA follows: TGTGCCAGCACGGGACATACCACCGGGGAGCTGTTTTTT.

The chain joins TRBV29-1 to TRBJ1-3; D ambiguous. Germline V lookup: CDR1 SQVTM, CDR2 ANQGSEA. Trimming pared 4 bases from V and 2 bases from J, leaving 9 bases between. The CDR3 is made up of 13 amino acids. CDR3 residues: CSVVGGAGNTIYF. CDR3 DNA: TGCAGCGTTGTCGGCGGGGCTGGAAACACCATATATTTT. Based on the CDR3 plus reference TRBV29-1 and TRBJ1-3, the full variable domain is SAVISQKPSRDICQRGTSLTIQCQVDSQVTMMFWYRQQPGQSLTLIATANQGSEATYESGFVIDKFPISRPNLTFSTLTVSNMSPEDSSIYLCSVVGGAGNTIYFGEGSWLTVV.

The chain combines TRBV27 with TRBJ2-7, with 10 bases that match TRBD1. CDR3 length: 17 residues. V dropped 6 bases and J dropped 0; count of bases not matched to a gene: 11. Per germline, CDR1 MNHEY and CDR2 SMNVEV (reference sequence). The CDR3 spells CASSSHPGQGRSYEQYF. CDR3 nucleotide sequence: TGTGCCAGCAGCTCGCATCCGGGACAGGGGCGCTCCTACGAGCAGTACTTC.

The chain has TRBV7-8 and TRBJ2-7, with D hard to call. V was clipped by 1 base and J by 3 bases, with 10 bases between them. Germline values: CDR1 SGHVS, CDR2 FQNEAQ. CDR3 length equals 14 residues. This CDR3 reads CASSLGPRIYEQYF. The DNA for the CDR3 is TGTGCCAGCAGCTTAGGACCCAGAATCTACGAGCAGTACTTC.

The CDR3 here is CASSQGSEPELETQYF. DNA of the CDR3: TGCGCCAGCAGCCAAGGGAGTGAACCGGAATTAGAGACCCAGTACTTC. J is TRBJ2-5 and V is TRBV4-3; D remains ambiguous. CDR3 length equals 16 residues. The V end lost 1 base, the J end lost 4 bases, and 16 bases lay between the germline ends. Germline CDR1 is LGHNA and CDR2 is YSLEER.